Following are 26 T cell receptor beta chains from one sample sequenced in a study of blood T cells in healthy people across ages. Primers used in a second PCR of about 6 to 12 cycles were a sample-barcoded 5' primer and a J-beta primer mix. MiXCR was run by TCRdb on the 5' RACE reads, yielding one entry per CDR3 protein. This sample has over 700,000 distinct CDR3 sequences, with roughly 50% found just once. The sample taken for sequencing was blood. Every receptor here comes from a man aged 80 or over in good health.

The gene calls are TRBV2 and TRBJ2-7; no clear D gene. Deletions cut 4 bases from V and 0 bases from J, with 10 bases between. This CDR3 region has 14 residues. Looked up from germline, CDR1 is SNHLY and CDR2 is FYNNEI. DNA for the CDR3: TGTGCCAGCAGTGTAGCCGAACCCTCCTACGAGCAGTACTTC. This sequence encodes CASSVAEPSYEQYF. The full variable domain, in which reference TRBV2 and TRBJ2-7 provide the parts outside the CDR3, is EPEVTQTPSHQVTQMGQEVILRCVPISNHLYFYWYRQILGQKVEFLVSFYNNEISEKSEIFDDQFSVERPDGSNFTLKIRSTKLEDSAMYFCASSVAEPSYEQYFGPGTRLTVT.

The chain employs TRBV29-1 and TRBJ1-1; the D is unclear. Trimming pared 7 bases from V and 5 bases from J, leaving 11 bases between. Germline assignment: CDR1 SQVTM and CDR2 ANQGSEA. The length of the CDR3 is 11 residues. The CDR3 coding sequence is TGCAGCGGAGAGTTTGGGACTGAAGCTTTCTTT. It translates to CSGEFGTEAFF.

This clonotype was picked up a small number of times. The chain carries TRBV5-1 and TRBJ2-7; D perhaps matches TRBD2 (6 bases). The ends were cut back, 5 bases at V and 2 bases at J, with 17 bases in the middle. CDR3 length equals 15 residues. The germline CDR1 and CDR2 sequences are SGHRS and YFSETQ. In DNA form, the CDR3 reads TGCGCCAGCAGTCGAGGCGGGACGGAGACCTACGAGCAGTACTTC. Its translation: CASSRGGTETYEQYF.

The chain recombines TRBV20-1 with TRBJ2-5, with 8 bases fitting TRBD1. The junction had 8 bases not matched to a gene; V was cut back by 6 bases and J by 2 bases. Germline CDR1 reads DFQATT; CDR2 reads SNEGSKA (reference sequence). This CDR3 region has 14 residues. In DNA form, the CDR3 reads TGCAGTGCCCGGGACAGGTTGGGACAAGAGACCCAGTACTTC. Its translation: CSARDRLGQETQYF.

This rearrangement joins TRBV7-2 to TRBJ2-3; possibly TRBD1 for D (5 bases). Germline lookup yields CDR1 SGHTA and CDR2 FQGNSA. The CDR3 consists of 15 residues. Trimming cost V 1 base and J 14 bases, with 22 bases left between them. In DNA form, the CDR3 reads TGTGCCAGCAGCTTAGTAGCAGGGCAGCAGGCATACGCGTATTTT. Amino acid sequence: CASSLVAGQQAYAYF.

This clonotype was seen more than once but under ten times. This chain joins TRBV7-2 and TRBJ2-1; no clear D gene. The germline V and J ends were trimmed by 3 bases and 6 bases, with 15 bases remaining between them. Per the germline V gene, CDR1 is SGHTA and CDR2 is FQGNSA. The CDR3 contains 15 residues. CDR3 region: CASSFDIRKGNEQFF. CDR3 bases: TGTGCCAGCAGCTTTGACATCCGGAAGGGCAATGAGCAGTTCTTC.

In its sample, this clonotype was seen a few times. The chain is built from TRBV7-2 and TRBJ1-2, with TRBD1 matching 7 bases. The V gene end was trimmed by 5 bases and the J gene end by 0 bases; junction bases not matched to a gene: 6. CDR1 and CDR2 (germline): SGHTA, FQGNSA. This CDR3 region has 15 residues. CDR3 sequence reads: CASSPDRASNYGYTF. In DNA, the CDR3 is TGTGCCAGCAGCCCTGACAGGGCATCTAACTATGGCTACACCTTC.

This chain connects TRBV28 to TRBJ1-6, with TRBD1 matching 10 bases. The CDR3 covers 17 residues. CDR1 MDHEN and CDR2 SYDVKM come from the germline V gene. V trimming: 6 bases; J trimming: 7 bases; junction bases outside the gene matches: 12. The CDR3 sequence is CASSYRTGGFKNSPLHF. CDR3 nucleotides: TGTGCCAGCAGCTACAGGACAGGGGGATTCAAGAATTCACCCCTCCACTTT.

The chain recombines TRBV6-2 or TRBV6-3 with TRBJ2-7; D possibly corresponds to TRBD2 (5 bases). This CDR3 has 13 residues. Trimming removed 5 bases at V and 7 bases at J, with 15 bases between. The germline gives CDR1 MNHEY, CDR2 SVGEGT. Written as DNA, the CDR3 is TGTGCCAGCAGTGTGTACGACTACAATGAGCAGTACTTC. Protein sequence: CASSVYDYNEQYF.

The V and J genes are TRBV6-5 and TRBJ2-2; unclear D gene. The ends were cut back, 5 bases at V and 0 bases at J, with 10 bases in the middle. Germline V CDR1 and CDR2: MNHEY, SVGAGI. The CDR3 extends over 15 amino acids. CDR3 region: CASSSRVSNTGELFF. CDR3 sequence (DNA): TGTGCCAGCAGTAGCCGGGTCTCGAACACCGGGGAGCTGTTTTTT.

The chain recombines TRBV28 with TRBJ1-2; 7 bases map to TRBD1. From germline, CDR1 is MDHEN and CDR2 SYDVKM. V gave up 2 bases and J gave up 5 bases; unmatched junction bases: 8. The CDR3 spans 15 residues. CDR3 bases: TGTGCCAGCAGTTTAATCCCGGGACAGCTTTATGGCTACACCTTC. It specifies CASSLIPGQLYGYTF.

The chain links TRBV15 to TRBJ2-5; D ambiguous. The ends were cut back, 1 base at V and 2 bases at J, with 5 bases in the middle. This CDR3 is built from 13 residues. The germline gives CDR1 LNHNV, CDR2 YYDKDF (reference sequence). CDR3 nucleotide sequence: TGTGCCACCAGCAGAGTGGGGCAAGAGACCCAGTACTTC. Its translation: CATSRVGQETQYF.

The chain recombines TRBV9 with TRBJ2-3; no firm D call. Trimming shortened V by 2 bases and J by 2 bases, and 9 bases separated the two germline ends. The CDR3 is 14 amino acids. Germline V lookup: CDR1 SGDLS, CDR2 YYNGEE. CDR3 DNA sequence: TGTGCCAGCAGCGTGACTCAAAACACAGATACGCAGTATTTT. Translating gives CASSVTQNTDTQYF.

This clonotype was recorded only once. This sequence may be a read error, since a much larger clone differs from it by one base. The CDR3 does not close with the conserved phenylalanine or tryptophan, likely indicating a read error. CDR3 in amino acids: CSGGLAAYNEQFV. The CDR3 region has the DNA TGCAGCGGTGGACTAGCGGCGTACAATGAGCAGTTCGTC. This chain links TRBV29-1 with TRBJ2-1; TRBD2 matches 10 bases. The CDR3 has 13 residues. V lost 7 bases to trimming and J lost 4 bases; unmatched junction nucleotides: 4. Looked up from germline, CDR1 is SQVTM and CDR2 is ANQGSEA.

This clonotype was found a few times. V usage is TRBV7-3 and J usage is TRBJ2-1, with TRBD1 as a possible D gene (5 bases). Trimming shortened V by 0 bases and J by 2 bases, and 8 bases separated the two germline ends. Germline V gene data show CDR1 as SGHTA and CDR2 as FQGTGA. This CDR3 has 15 amino acids. Written as DNA, the CDR3 is TGTGCCAGCAGCTTAACAGGGGCCGCCTACAATGAGCAGTTCTTC. Its translation is CASSLTGAAYNEQFF. Based on the CDR3 plus reference TRBV7-3 and TRBJ2-1, the full variable domain is GAGVSQTPSNKVTEKGKYVELRCDPISGHTALYWYRQSLGQGPEFLIYFQGTGAADDSGLPNDRFFAVRPEGSVSTLKIQRTERGDSAVYLCASSLTGAAYNEQFFGPGTRLTVL.

The chain combines TRBV5-6 with TRBJ1-2; D might be TRBD1 (5 bases). CDR3 size: 16 residues. Per germline, CDR1 SGHDT and CDR2 YYEEEE. Deletions cut 3 bases from V and 2 bases from J, with 17 bases between. CDR3 DNA sequence: TGTGCCAGCAGCTCTCAGGGCAGCCGGTGGAACTATGGCTACACCTTC. Protein sequence: CASSSQGSRWNYGYTF.

This clonotype came up many times. This chain links TRBV29-1 with TRBJ2-5; a weak D match, TRBD2 (5 bases). The length of the CDR3 is 10 residues. The V and J ends lost 4 bases and 5 bases respectively, with 5 bases between them. Germline CDR1 SQVTM, CDR2 ANQGSEA. For the CDR3, the DNA is TGCAGCGTTGCTAGCGAGACCCAGTACTTC. This codes for CSVASETQYF.

V and J are TRBV30 and TRBJ1-2; D is unresolved. Germline CDR1 reads GTSNPN; CDR2 reads SVGIG (reference sequence). V lost 2 bases and J lost 6, with 13 bases in between. The CDR3 spans 13 residues. The CDR3 DNA is TGTGCCTGGAGTTTGGCCCATGGGGATGGCTACACCTTC. This sequence encodes CAWSLAHGDGYTF.

The rearrangement uses TRBV19 and TRBJ2-3, with D unclear. V lost 8 bases, J lost 6 bases, and 15 bases lay in between. In germline, CDR1 is LNHDA, CDR2 SQIVND (reference sequence). This CDR3 comprises 13 residues. The CDR3 spells CASSAEFADTQYF. CDR3 DNA sequence: TGTGCCAGTTCCGCGGAGTTTGCGGATACGCAGTATTTT. Looking up the rest from reference TRBV19 and TRBJ2-3 gives the full variable domain: DGGITQSPKYLFRKEGQNVTLSCEQNLNHDAMYWYRQDPGQGLRLIYYSQIVNDFQKGDIAEGYSVSREKKESFPLTVTSAQKNPTAFYLCASSAEFADTQYFGPGTRLTVL.

The sample holds a few counts of this clonotype. In DNA form, the CDR3 reads TGCAGTTCCCAGGCGCAGGGACAGGGAACCTACAATGAGCAGTTCTTC. Protein sequence: CSSQAQGQGTYNEQFF. J is TRBJ2-1 and V is TRBV20-1; 9 nucleotides align to TRBD1. Germline CDR1 is DFQATT and CDR2 is SNEGSKA (reference sequence). Trimming at V came to 8 bases and at J to 2 bases, leaving 13 bases not matched to a gene. CDR3 size: 16 residues.

This clonotype occurred once. The V gene is TRBV11-3, the J gene TRBJ2-1, with 8 nucleotides matching TRBD2. Per germline, CDR1 SGHNT and CDR2 YENEEA. This CDR3 contains 15 residues. The trim removed 0 bases at V and 13 bases at J, leaving 11 bases unmatched. The DNA of the CDR3 is TGTGCCAGCAGCTTAGAAGGGGCACTAGCGGACAGACAGTTCTTC. As protein: CASSLEGALADRQFF.

This sequence joins TRBV12-3 or TRBV12-4 and TRBJ1-6; TRBD1 is a possible D gene (6 bases). The CDR3 spans 16 residues. Trimming took off 5 bases at V and 0 bases at J, with 11 bases between the two ends. This CDR3 is CASSPTGSSYNSPLHF. In DNA form, the CDR3 reads TGTGCCAGCAGTCCCACAGGGAGCTCCTATAATTCACCCCTCCACTTT.

In its sample, this clonotype was seen a few times. The J gene is TRBJ1-2, the V gene TRBV12-3 or TRBV12-4; D may be TRBD1 (6 bases). Trimming shortened V by 7 bases and J by 8 bases, and 14 bases separated the two germline ends. The CDR3 is 12 residues long. The CDR3 DNA reads TGTGCCAGCAACCCTGGGGGCGAAGGCTACACCTTC. This encodes CASNPGGEGYTF.

This chain connects TRBV29-1 to TRBJ2-3, with a tentative D call TRBD2 (6 bases). With 7 bases removed from V and 2 bases from J, the gap between germline ends came to 10 bases. The germline V gene encodes CDR1 SQVTM and CDR2 ANQGSEA. The CDR3 is made up of 12 amino acids. CDR3 residues: CSGGLTTDTQYF. The CDR3 coding sequence is TGCAGCGGCGGACTAACCACAGATACGCAGTATTTT.

The rearrangement links TRBV5-1 to TRBJ1-1; D call uncertain. Between the trimmed V and J ends, which lost 4 bases and 0 bases, there was a span of 16 bases. This CDR3 spans 16 amino acids. CDR1 is SGHRS and CDR2 is YFSETQ in the germline V gene. The CDR3 is CASSPRGERLNTEAFF. The CDR3 DNA reads as TGCGCCAGCAGCCCCCGAGGCGAGCGCTTGAACACTGAAGCTTTCTTT. Looking up the rest from reference TRBV5-1 and TRBJ1-1 gives the full variable domain: KAGVTQTPRYLIKTRGQQVTLSCSPISGHRSVSWYQQTPGQGLQFLFEYFSETQRNKGNFPGRFSGRQFSNSRSEMNVSTLELGDSALYLCASSPRGERLNTEAFFGQGTRLTVV.

The chain carries TRBV20-1 and TRBJ2-4; D is ambiguous. The assigned J gene may be wrong: the sequence end matches TRBJ2-7 better. The length of the CDR3 is 14 residues. Germline V gene sequence: CDR1 DFQATT, CDR2 SNEGSKA (reference sequence). In nucleotides, the CDR3 is TGCAGTGCTAGAGATCGGCACAGTATCTACGAGCAGTACTTC. It is translated as CSARDRHSIYEQYF.